This T cell receptor (beta chain) is drawn from a study of cytomegalovirus exposure and HLA in healthy donors. Whole-study results and caveats: Most TCR beta V segments were productive about 87% or about 30% of the time in an earlier analysis. According to reports, the classifier identified cytomegalovirus status with high specificity and sensitivity. Among TCR beta chains, those listed as cytomegalovirus-associated numbered more than 150. With later analysis, a missense DCLRE1C variant became linked to TCR beta V- and J-gene trimming.

Germline V gene sequence: CDR1 SGHRS, CDR2 YFSETQ. The junction had 16 bases not matched to a gene; V was cut back by 3 bases and J by 6 bases. The CDR3 is 17 amino acids. Primers for the PCR totalled 60 Vbeta and 13 Jbeta. Profiled with immunoSEQ multiplex PCR; TCRdb holds only in-frame clones, not every one. The table records 150,000 or so clones, 70% to 80% of them present only once. A word on this clone: Its antigen is not known.

The TCR comes from a female donor in good health and CMV-seronegative. This chain uses TRBV5-1 with TRBJ2-5; 8 nucleotides align to TRBD2. Source material: PBMCs. CDR3 nucleotides: TGCGCCAGCAGCTCCTATCCAGCGGGAGACGTTACAAAGACCCAGTACTTC. Amino acid sequence: CASSSYPAGDVTKTQYF.